This T cell receptor beta chain was captured in a study of T cell changes during pregnancy in multiple sclerosis. The junction had 13 bases not matched to a gene; V was cut back by 5 bases and J by 5 bases. CDR3 length equals 17 residues. Germline CDR1 reads SGHVS; CDR2 reads FQNEAQ. The repertoire was sequenced with immunoSEQ multiplex PCR; TCRdb's copy has only in-frame clones and lacks some. The sample lists more than 80,000 clones, roughly nine tenths occurring once. The specimen comprised peripheral blood, sampled before pregnancy. The rearrangement links TRBV7-8 to TRBJ1-4; 8 positions agree with TRBD1. The source is a female donor with multiple sclerosis, enrolled in a pregnancy study. This CDR3 is CASSPGTGVSSNEKLFF. As DNA, the CDR3 is TGTGCCAGCAGCCCCGGGACAGGTGTTTCGTCGAATGAAAAACTGTTTTTT.